Listed here is a single T cell receptor (beta chain). Categorization into cohorts depended on clinical history that participants reported. Cohort 3 donors counted as recovered after two negative PCRs, clearance, or resolved symptoms. Profiling relied on immunoSEQ multiplex PCR, and the TCRdb table lists in-frame clones only, not all of them. The sample records around 150,000 clones, approximately 80% being singletons. CDR3 length: 13 amino acids. The V end lost 3 bases, the J end lost 1 base, and 9 bases lay between the germline ends. Per the germline V gene, CDR1 is GTSNPN and CDR2 is SVGIG (reference sequence). This specimen belongs to a study of blood T cell repertoires in COVID-19.

The sequence derives from a woman aged 55-70 years who had recovered from COVID-19. V gene TRBV30 combines with J gene TRBJ1-1; no reliable D call. Input material: PBMCs or T cells enriched from blood (not recorded which). In DNA form, the CDR3 reads TGTGCCTGGAGCTTCTACAGGAACACTGAAGCTTTCTTT. Its protein is CAWSFYRNTEAFF.